Shown below are 8 T cell receptor beta chains from a single sample sequenced in a study of cytomegalovirus exposure and HLA in healthy donors. The PCR had 60 Vbeta and 13 Jbeta primers. The assay was immunoSEQ multiplex PCR, and TCRdb's table has in-frame clones only and misses some. The table has 100,000 or so clones, 65% to 75% seen once; the top ten hold about 1.9%. Specimen: PBMCs. These receptors were taken from a woman aged 40 to 50 in good health and CMV-seronegative.

This clone came up once. J is TRBJ2-3 and V is TRBV19, with D hard to call. Germline lookup yields CDR1 LNHDA and CDR2 SQIVND (reference sequence). Trimming took off 7 bases at V and 5 bases at J, with 7 bases between the two ends. The CDR3 is 11 amino acids. The chain's CDR3 is CASNHGDTQYF. As DNA, the CDR3 is TGTGCCAGTAACCACGGAGATACGCAGTATTTT.

The chain is built from TRBV19 and TRBJ1-5; 9 bases are shared with TRBD1. V shed 6 bases, J shed 2 bases, and the junction held 5 bases outside the gene matches. The CDR3 covers 15 residues. CDR1 LNHDA and CDR2 SQIVND come from the germline V gene (reference sequence). The CDR3 reads CASRTGGAGNQPQHF. CDR3 DNA: TGTGCCAGTAGAACAGGGGGCGCTGGCAATCAGCCCCAGCATTTT.

The table lists this clone with a few counts. The chain couples TRBV13 to TRBJ1-3; the match to TRBD1 covers 7 bases. J lost 0 bases, V lost 4 bases, and 9 bases had no gene match. Germline V gene sequence: CDR1 PRHDT, CDR2 FYEKMQ (reference sequence). The CDR3 runs 17 residues. The DNA for the CDR3 is TGTGCCAGCAGCTCGAACGAACAGGGGAACTCTGGAAACACCATATATTTT. Translation: CASSSNEQGNSGNTIYF.

The chain links TRBV9 to TRBJ2-5; D not resolved. The CDR3 length is 11 residues. V was trimmed by 5 bases and J by 4 bases, leaving 6 bases between them. Germline loops: CDR1 SGDLS, CDR2 YYNGEE. The CDR3 coding sequence is TGTGCCAGCAGTTCGGGAGAGACCCAGTACTTC. Its protein product is CASSSGETQYF.

The chain uses TRBV7-8 and TRBJ2-1; 13 positions agree with TRBD2. CDR3 length equals 18 residues. Looked up from germline, CDR1 is SGHVS and CDR2 is FQNEAQ. The junction had 7 bases not matched to a gene; V was cut back by 5 bases and J by 0 bases. DNA for the CDR3: TGTGCCAGCAGCCTAGGACTAGCGGGGGCCATCTCCTACAATGAGCAGTTCTTC. As protein: CASSLGLAGAISYNEQFF. The full variable domain, its missing parts supplied by reference TRBV7-8 and TRBJ2-1, is GAGVSQSPRYKVAKRGQDVALRCDPISGHVSLFWYQQALGQGPEFLTYFQNEAQLDKSGLPSDRFFAERPEGSVSTLKIQRTQQEDSAVYLCASSLGLAGAISYNEQFFGPGTRLTVL.

This sequence joins TRBV18 and TRBJ1-1, with a tentative D call TRBD1 (6 bases). Germline V gene data show CDR1 as KGHSH and CDR2 as LQKENI. Trimming took off 2 bases at V and 11 bases at J, with 15 bases between the two ends. This CDR3 has 13 amino acids. Written as DNA, the CDR3 is TGTGCCAGCTCACCAGCACTACAGGGAAACGCTTTCTTT. Amino acid sequence: CASSPALQGNAFF.

The rearrangement links TRBV15 to TRBJ1-2; TRBD1 matches at 7 bases. The V gene end was trimmed by 9 bases and the J gene end by 1 base; junction bases not matched to a gene: 11. Per germline, CDR1 LNHNV and CDR2 YYDKDF (reference sequence). This CDR3 has 15 amino acids. CDR3 sequence: CATYHRDSINYGYTF. The CDR3 DNA follows: TGTGCCACTTACCATCGGGACAGCATTAACTATGGCTACACCTTC. The entire variable domain, with the rest obtained from reference TRBV15 and TRBJ1-2, is as follows: DAMVIQNPRYQVTQFGKPVTLSCSQTLNHNVMYWYQQKSSQAPKLLFHYYDKDFNNEADTPDNFQSRRPNTSFCFLDIRSPGLGDTAMYLCATYHRDSINYGYTFGSGTRLTVV.

The chain links TRBV11-3 to TRBJ2-3; a weak D match, TRBD2 (5 bases). Germline CDR1 SGHNT, CDR2 YENEEA. The CDR3 is made up of 13 amino acids. The V gene lost 5 bases and the J gene lost 3 bases, with 9 bases spanning the gap. In DNA form, the CDR3 reads TGTGCCAGCAGCCTAAGGAGGACAGATACGCAGTATTTT. It specifies CASSLRRTDTQYF.